A selection of T cell receptor beta chains follows, all from one sample in a study of T cell responses to AZD1222 COVID-19 vaccine. The protocol was immunoSEQ multiplex PCR, while the TCRdb copy is restricted to in-frame clones and leaves out a portion. This table holds 150,000 to 160,000 clones, approximately 87% found once. The input for sequencing was peripheral blood, taken on day 0 of MenACWY control vaccination. These receptors were obtained from an adult in good health. Each CDR3 is given with its conserved first and last residue. The order of the fields is V gene, CDR3 protein.

>TRBV29-1
CSGARDIAF
>TRBV6-1
CASSDGGSGANVLTF
>TRBV18
CASSPPGRGHYGYTF
>TRBV5-1
CASSLTLGQVGEAFF
>TRBV2
CASSAGSRGTGELFF
>TRBV7-9
CASSLERGIEQYF
>TRBV10-1
CASSSSGTKAGELFF
>TRBV2
CASRDVGTGGGGTEAFF
>TRBV10-3
CAIPRTGDYGYTF
>TRBV7-7
CASTHDGAVPNYGYTF
>TRBV21-1
CASSKGTSGGAENEQFF
>TRBV5-1
CASSPGQSTGELFF
>TRBV10-3
CAISSGPRETQYF
>TRBV7-2
CASSPRDSSTDTQYF
>TRBV15
CATSRGGTEAFF
>TRBV4-1
CASSPGQGVMPAFF
>TRBV5-4
CASSLEQGPFGTQYF
>TRBV7-8
CASSPRGRADTQYF
>TRBV29-1
CSVGGGYTF
>TRBV9
CASSVVDRGDSPLHF
>TRBV28
CASSYGQGYGYTF
>TRBV18
CASSPLGHEQYF